Sequencing of this T cell receptor beta chain was carried out in a study of blood T cell repertoires in COVID-19. On the study more broadly: Sample material is recorded as cDNA or gDNA derived from T cells, B-cell-depleted T cells, or PBMCs.

Original processing notes: The assay estimated nucleated cells by amplifying reference gene primers. The repertoire was sequenced with immunoSEQ multiplex PCR; TCRdb's copy has only in-frame clones and lacks some. D and trimming come from the DNA, and the V and J calls and clone size come from that table. This sample has approximately 670,000 clones, with about nine tenths found just once. This clone was picked up a small number of times. CDR3 length: 13 residues. Deletions cut 2 bases from V and 5 bases from J, with 9 bases between. Per the germline V gene, CDR1 is SNHLY and CDR2 is FYNNEI. Sequencing was performed on peripheral blood. The receptor was isolated from a woman aged 18-35 years with acute or convalescent COVID-19. V gene TRBV2 combines with J gene TRBJ1-1; D is possibly TRBD1 (5 bases). CDR3 protein: CASSEWGDTEAFF. The CDR3 DNA reads TGTGCCAGCAGTGAATGGGGGGATACTGAAGCTTTCTTT. Together with reference TRBV2 and TRBJ1-1, the CDR3 gives the full variable domain: EPEVTQTPSHQVTQMGQEVILRCVPISNHLYFYWYRQILGQKVEFLVSFYNNEISEKSEIFDDQFSVERPDGSNFTLKIRSTKLEDSAMYFCASSEWGDTEAFFGQGTRLTVV.